Below are 8 T cell receptor beta chains sequenced from a single sample in a study of regulatory T cells in long-lasting Graves disease. Documented time point: newly diagnosed GD, antithyroid drugs for less than 3 months. Making the TCR library involved RNA that had been extracted from PBMCs. Building the TCR beta libraries relied on iRepertoire HTBI primers, and CDR3 regions underwent Arm-PCR. TCRdb processed the multiplex PCR reads anew with MiXCR; each CDR3 protein has one entry. The table lists approximately 400,000 distinct CDR3 sequences, 12% of them singletons. In addition, the sample was reused for a study of T cells in Graves' hyperthyroidism and ophthalmopathy.

The sequences come from peripheral blood mononuclear cells (PBMCs), collected at new diagnosis, from a patient treated with antithyroid drugs. The receptors derive from a woman younger than 35 with Graves disease.

The table lists this clonotype with many counts. The chain uses TRBV29-1 and TRBJ1-2; no definite D call. The CDR3 spans 14 residues. Germline-derived CDR1 and CDR2 are SQVTM and ANQGSEA. For the CDR3, the DNA is TGCAGTGTCCTCCCCCAGTTGGGGTTCTATGGCTACACCTTC. Translating gives CSVLPQLGFYGYTF.

This chain connects TRBV29-1 to TRBJ1-1; D is perhaps TRBD1 (5 bases). Per germline, CDR1 SQVTM and CDR2 ANQGSEA. Trimming removed 7 bases from V and 2 bases from J, with 20 bases in between. This CDR3 contains 15 residues. CDR3 sequence: CSARDFHKANTEAFF. As DNA, the CDR3 is TGCAGCGCCCGGGACTTCCACAAGGCCAACACTGAAGCTTTCTTT.

This clonotype was counted between two and nine times. This chain joins TRBV20-1 and TRBJ2-5; 9 bases agree with TRBD2. Unmatched junction bases numbered 5, after V lost 4 bases and J lost 2 bases. This CDR3 has 14 amino acids. CDR1 is DFQATT, CDR2 SNEGSKA, per germline (reference sequence). The CDR3 protein is CSAKAGGRQETQYF. The CDR3 DNA reads as TGCAGTGCTAAAGCGGGGGGCCGGCAAGAGACCCAGTACTTC.

This clonotype was detected a few times. V and J are TRBV4-1 and TRBJ1-1; 10 bases map to TRBD1. Germline V gives CDR1 MGHRA, CDR2 YSYEKL. V was clipped by 3 bases and J by 4 bases; unmatched bases: 5. The CDR3 totals 15 residues. The DNA for the CDR3 is TGCGCCAGCAGCCAGATGGGACAGGGGAGCACTGAAGCTTTCTTT. Protein: CASSQMGQGSTEAFF.

The chain links TRBV2 to TRBJ2-1; 7 bases match TRBD1. CDR1 and CDR2 from the germline V gene are SNHLY and FYNNEI. With 6 bases clipped from V and 2 bases from J, the junction kept 1 base outside the gene matches. This CDR3 spans 13 amino acids. The CDR3 bases are TGTGCCAGCAGGAGGGGGCCCTACAATGAGCAGTTCTTC. The encoded protein is CASRRGPYNEQFF.

This clonotype was found many times. The V call is TRBV7-9, the J call TRBJ1-1, with D perhaps TRBD1 (5 bases). The germline V and J ends were trimmed by 6 bases and 4 bases, with 18 bases remaining between them. The CDR3 has 15 amino acids. CDR1 and CDR2 (germline): SEHNR, FQNEAQ (reference sequence). The CDR3 nucleotides read TGTGCCAGCAGTGCTGGACTGGGGCAAGGCACTGAAGCTTTCTTT. Its protein is CASSAGLGQGTEAFF.

This clonotype was seen many times. The chain carries TRBV7-9 and TRBJ2-7, with D unclear. Germline-derived CDR1 and CDR2 are SEHNR and FQNEAQ (reference sequence). This CDR3 has 14 amino acids. V gave up 1 base and J gave up 1 base, with 8 bases separating them. The CDR3 DNA is TGTGCCAGCAGCTTAGTTCCACCTTCCTACGAGCAGTACTTC. Its protein is CASSLVPPSYEQYF.

Remarks on this clonotype: Just one base apart from a much larger clone, this may be a read error. The chain uses TRBV28 and TRBJ2-1, with TRBD2 matching over 11 bases. This CDR3 is built from 16 residues. The germline CDR1 and CDR2 sequences are MDHEN and SYDVKM. V gave up 5 bases and J gave up 10 bases; unmatched junction bases: 13. The CDR3 region has the DNA TGTGCCAGCAGTCCCCCCGGGACTAGCGGCCCCTACGAGCAGTTCTTC. It specifies CASSPPGTSGPYEQFF.